The 13 T cell receptor beta chains listed next were all sequenced from one sample in a study of T cells in Graves' hyperthyroidism and ophthalmopathy. Authors of the study amplified TCR beta CDR3 regions from RNA transcripts. When the TCR CDR3 underwent first-round RT-PCR, the HTBI primer set was used. MiXCR, run by TCRdb on the multiplex PCR reads, gives a single entry per CDR3 protein. The sample yields more than 350,000 distinct CDR3 sequences, 13% to 15% seen once. Input material: blood. These receptor sequences come from an older woman with Graves' ophthalmopathy.

V and J are TRBV7-2 and TRBJ2-5, with D possibly being TRBD1 or TRBD2 (5 bases each). Germline V gene sequence: CDR1 SGHTA, CDR2 FQGNSA. Trimming removed 4 bases at V and 2 bases at J, with 11 bases between. The CDR3 has 14 amino acids. For the CDR3, the DNA is TGTGCCAGCAGCTCCGGGGCGACACAAGAGACCCAGTACTTC. Protein sequence: CASSSGATQETQYF. The whole variable domain, filled in from reference TRBV7-2 and TRBJ2-5, reads GAGVSQSPSNKVTEKGKDVELRCDPISGHTALYWYRQSLGQGLEFLIYFQGNSAPDKSGLPSDRFSAERTGGSVSTLTIQRTQQEDSAVYLCASSSGATQETQYFGPGTRLLVL.

There are many counts of this clonotype. The chain employs TRBV18 and TRBJ2-7; D may be TRBD1 (5 bases). In germline, CDR1 is KGHSH, CDR2 LQKENI. V was trimmed by 2 bases and J by 2 bases, leaving 10 bases between them. This CDR3 has 14 amino acids. The CDR3 DNA reads TGTGCCAGCTCACCAATCCAGGGTACCTACGAGCAGTACTTC. Its translation: CASSPIQGTYEQYF. Full variable domain (remainder filled in from reference TRBV18 and TRBJ2-7): NAGVMQNPRHLVRRRGQEARLRCSPMKGHSHVYWYRQLPEEGLKFMVYLQKENIIDESGMPKERFSAEFPKEGPSILRIQQVVRGDSAAYFCASSPIQGTYEQYFGPGTRLTVT.

This clonotype occurred many times. This sequence joins TRBV11-3 and TRBJ2-5; D gene uncertain. Germline V gives CDR1 SGHNT, CDR2 YENEEA. This CDR3 is 15 amino acids long. Trimming took off 0 bases at V and 0 bases at J, with 8 bases between the two ends. CDR3 coding DNA: TGTGCCAGCAGCTTAGAGCCCTACTACCAAGAGACCCAGTACTTC. Its translation is CASSLEPYYQETQYF.

This clonotype was seen only a few times. In DNA, the CDR3 is TGCGCCAGCAGCTTGGGGGCAGGGACCCCGCCCCAGCATTTT. The encoded protein is CASSLGAGTPPQHF. The chain uses TRBV5-1 and TRBJ1-5, with a tentative D call TRBD1 (5 bases). The V end lost 0 bases, the J end lost 9 bases, and 13 bases lay between the germline ends. CDR3 length: 14 residues. From germline, CDR1 is SGHRS and CDR2 YFSETQ.

This clonotype has at least ten counts. This chain joins TRBV7-2 and TRBJ1-1; TRBD1 might be the D (5 bases). The CDR3 spans 14 residues. The germline V gene has CDR1 SGHTA and CDR2 FQGNSA. V was clipped by 5 bases and J by 5 bases, with 15 bases between them. The CDR3 nucleotides are TGTGCCAGCAGCCCGCAGGGACGGGGGACTGAAGCTTTCTTT. It is translated as CASSPQGRGTEAFF.

This clonotype was counted many times. For the CDR3, the DNA is TGTGCCAGCAGTTTAGCGGGAGGAGTAAATGAGCAGTTCTTC. Its translation: CASSLAGGVNEQFF. The chain uses TRBV28 and TRBJ2-1; 8 nucleotides agree with TRBD2. Looked up from germline, CDR1 is MDHEN and CDR2 is SYDVKM. This CDR3 has 14 amino acids. With 2 bases clipped from V and 7 bases from J, the junction kept 4 bases outside the gene matches.

The V gene is TRBV7-8, the J gene TRBJ2-2; D is unresolved. The CDR3 extends over 14 amino acids. Germline CDR1 is SGHVS and CDR2 is FQNEAQ. V lost 1 base and J 4 bases, leaving 7 bases between the germline ends. The CDR3 protein is CASSLVSRTGELFF. The DNA for the CDR3 is TGTGCCAGCAGCTTAGTGTCCCGCACCGGGGAGCTGTTTTTT.

In its sample, this clonotype was seen many times. The V and J genes are TRBV20-1 and TRBJ2-5; 7 positions match TRBD2. Germline V gives CDR1 DFQATT, CDR2 SNEGSKA (reference sequence). V lost 6 bases, J lost 11 bases, and 9 bases stayed unmatched. The CDR3 totals 11 residues. CDR3 sequence: CSAPISGKQYF. The CDR3 bases are TGCAGTGCCCCTATCAGCGGGAAACAGTACTTC.

At least ten counts were recorded for this clonotype. The genes are TRBV30 and TRBJ2-1, with 7 bases lining up with TRBD2. The V segment lost 4 bases and the J segment 2 bases; nucleotides outside the gene matches: 5. The CDR3 is 14 amino acids. Germline CDR1 is GTSNPN and CDR2 is SVGIG (reference sequence). The CDR3 DNA sequence: TGTGCCTGGACGCGCGGGAGCACCTACAATGAGCAGTTCTTC. Translated, it gives CAWTRGSTYNEQFF.

Of note for this clonotype: Given a much more abundant clone one base away, this may be a read error. The chain combines TRBV28 with TRBJ2-7; D is possibly TRBD1 or TRBD2 (5 bases each). The length of the CDR3 is 15 residues. In germline, CDR1 is MDHEN, CDR2 SYDVKM. Trimming stripped 4 bases from V and 2 bases from J, with 15 bases between. The DNA of the CDR3 is TGTGCCAGCAGTTCCCGGCTAACGGGACCCTACGAGCAGTACTTC. This sequence encodes CASSSRLTGPYEQYF.

The sample holds many counts of this clonotype. This rearrangement joins TRBV6-1 to TRBJ2-6; D is uncertain. Looked up from germline, CDR1 is MNHNS and CDR2 is SASEGT. CDR3 length: 16 residues. V lost 1 base and J 8 bases, leaving 15 bases between the germline ends. CDR3 sequence (DNA): TGTGCCAGCAGTGAAGGATGGGCCCGCGGATCCAACGTCCTGACTTTC. Translation: CASSEGWARGSNVLTF.

A few counts support this clonotype. The rearrangement uses TRBV6-1 and TRBJ2-7; 12 bases fit TRBD2. CDR1 is MNHNS, CDR2 SASEGT, per germline. Trimming removed 5 bases from V and 6 bases from J; junction bases left unmatched: 5. The CDR3 is 14 amino acids. CDR3 amino acids: CASSFKGLAGEQYF. CDR3 DNA sequence: TGTGCCAGCAGTTTTAAGGGACTAGCGGGCGAGCAGTACTTC.

This clonotype was seen many times. V is TRBV29-1 and J is TRBJ1-1; tentatively, D is TRBD1 (6 bases). The CDR3 is made up of 16 amino acids. CDR1 and CDR2 from the germline V gene are SQVTM and ANQGSEA. The germline V and J ends were trimmed by 6 bases and 1 base, with 21 bases remaining between them. CDR3 sequence: CSVKNPTGPTNTEAFF. As DNA, the CDR3 is TGCAGCGTCAAGAACCCTACAGGGCCCACGAACACTGAAGCTTTCTTT.